The clone carrying this T cell receptor (beta chain) appeared a few times. This sample was included in a study of blood T cell repertoires in COVID-19. Trimming cost V 4 bases and J 4 bases; bases outside gene matches: 6. This CDR3 comprises 13 residues. Germline lookup yields CDR1 SQVTM and CDR2 ANQGSEA. Profiling relied on immunoSEQ multiplex PCR, and the TCRdb table lists in-frame clones only, not all of them. The repertoire holds under 300,000 clones, with around 80% as singletons. The TCR was taken from a young woman with acute or convalescent COVID-19. Sequenced sample: peripheral blood. This sequence joins TRBV29-1 and TRBJ1-2, with TRBD1 matching over 7 bases. This CDR3 is CSVVQGGSYGYTF. CDR3 sequence (DNA): TGCAGCGTTGTTCAGGGGGGAAGCTATGGCTACACCTTC.